These T cell receptor beta chains were read from a single sample in a study of Graves' ophthalmopathy and Graves' hyperthyroidism. One entry per CDR3 protein results from TCRdb running MiXCR on the multiplex PCR reads. Here the sample spans over a million distinct CDR3 sequences, roughly two fifths being singletons. The source material was peripheral blood or thyroid tissue (not recorded which). These receptors were collected from an adult man with Graves' hyperthyroidism. Both conserved end residues are part of each CDR3. A D gene is named only where the DNA matches it firmly. Clone size is stated in some rows and not others, as once, few, many or a class when expanded.

j_call d_call clone_size v_call cdr3_aa cdr3_nt
TRBJ2-6 NA NA TRBV29-1 CSVEDTANVLTF TGCAGCGTTGAAGACACGGCCAACGTCCTGACTTTC
TRBJ1-5 NA many TRBV6-6 CASRASPESNQPQHF TGTGCCAGCAGAGCCAGCCCAGAAAGCAATCAGCCCCAGCATTTT
TRBJ1-1 NA many TRBV14 CASRVLGNTEAFF TGTGCCAGCCGAGTTCTGGGGAACACTGAAGCTTTCTTT
TRBJ1-2 NA once TRBV5-1 CASSLSAGAGYGYTF TGTGCCAGCAGCTTGAGTGCAGGGGCAGGGTATGGCTACACCTTC
TRBJ2-5 NA NA TRBV25-1 CASSESRGARETQYF TGTGCCAGCAGTGAATCTAGGGGAGCCCGAGAGACCCAGTACTTC
TRBJ1-6 TRBD1 NA TRBV20-1 CSARDRGGRWVSPLHF TGCAGTGCTAGAGACAGGGGGGGTCGTTGGGTTTCACCCCTCCACTTT
TRBJ2-2 NA NA TRBV12-3/TRBV12-4 CASSFVGVGELFF TGTGCCAGCAGTTTTGTGGGGGTCGGGGAGCTGTTTTTT
TRBJ2-5 TRBD1 many TRBV7-2 CASSLSWTGQETQYF TGTGCCAGCAGCTTATCCTGGACAGGGCAAGAGACCCAGTACTTC
TRBJ1-1 TRBD1 NA TRBV7-2 CASSFPRTGTEAFF TGTGCCAGCAGCTTCCCGAGGACAGGGACTGAAGCTTTCTTT
TRBJ1-1 NA many TRBV12-3/TRBV12-4 CASSKLQGRNTEAFF TGTGCCAGCAGCAAATTACAGGGTAGGAACACTGAAGCTTTCTTT
TRBJ1-4 NA many TRBV20-1 CSAPGGVDEKLFF TGCAGTGCACCCGGGGGAGTTGATGAAAAACTGTTTTTT
TRBJ1-6 TRBD1 many TRBV2 CASSEDRGTYNSPLHF TGTGCCAGCAGTGAAGACAGGGGGACCTATAATTCACCCCTCCACTTT
TRBJ1-1 NA NA TRBV10-2 CATAQGIAEAFF TGCGCCACCGCTCAGGGTATCGCTGAAGCTTTCTTT
TRBJ2-6 NA NA TRBV7-2 CASSPQGGFVSGANVLTF TGTGCCAGCAGCCCACAAGGGGGTTTTGTTTCTGGGGCCAACGTCCTGACTTTC
TRBJ1-5 NA many TRBV10-3 CAISDGRPQDQPQHF TGTGCCATCAGTGATGGCAGGCCCCAGGATCAGCCCCAGCATTTT
TRBJ2-7 TRBD1 many TRBV29-1 CSVEGQGIEQYF TGCAGCGTTGAAGGACAGGGGATCGAGCAGTACTTC
TRBJ1-2 NA many TRBV4-3 CASSPGQTLGYGYTF TGCGCCAGCAGCCCTGGACAGACTCTGGGCTATGGCTACACCTTC
TRBJ1-1 TRBD1 few TRBV7-9 CASSAGQGPMNTEAFF TGTGCCAGCAGCGCCGGACAGGGGCCTATGAACACTGAAGCTTTCTTT
TRBJ1-6 NA many TRBV19 CATHPSMNSPLHF TGTGCCACCCATCCATCTATGAATTCACCCCTCCACTTT
TRBJ1-1 NA many TRBV25-1 CASSPLGDYTEAFF TGTGCCAGCAGTCCCCTAGGGGATTACACTGAAGCTTTCTTT
TRBJ2-2 NA many TRBV29-1 CSVESGGTNTGELFF TGCAGCGTTGAATCTGGCGGAACGAACACCGGGGAGCTGTTTTTT
TRBJ2-2 NA NA TRBV20-1 CSAPTWLSGELFF TGCAGTGCCCCGACTTGGCTTTCCGGGGAGCTGTTTTTT
TRBJ1-5 TRBD1 few TRBV7-9 CASTIPGGHQPQHF TGTGCCAGCACCATCCCAGGGGGGCATCAGCCCCAGCATTTT
TRBJ2-7 NA NA TRBV10-3 CAISESSGGEQYF TGTGCCATCAGTGAGTCCTCCGGAGGCGAGCAGTACTTC
TRBJ1-5 NA many TRBV10-3 CAISESTGGLKPQHF TGTGCCATCAGTGAGTCGACGGGAGGGCTCAAGCCCCAGCATTTT
TRBJ2-3 TRBD1 NA TRBV7-2 CASSSDRGTDTQYF TGTGCCAGCAGCTCTGACAGGGGCACAGATACGCAGTATTTT
TRBJ1-5 NA NA TRBV20-1 CSARLAGGQPQHF TGCAGTGCTAGACTAGCGGGGGGGCAGCCCCAGCATTTT
TRBJ1-2 NA NA TRBV25-1 CASTRPDTQYSGNTF TGTGCCAGCACCCGACCGGACACTCAATACTCTGGAAACACCTTC
TRBJ1-4 NA many TRBV7-4 CAGEEWNEKLFF TGTGCCGGCGAGGAATGGAATGAAAAACTGTTTTTT
TRBJ2-7 TRBD1 few TRBV7-6 CASSNPGQISYEQYF TGTGCCAGCAGCAATCCGGGACAGATTTCATACGAGCAGTACTTC
TRBJ2-7 TRBD2 NA TRBV6-2/TRBV6-3 CASTSRGGPYEQYF TGTGCCAGCACCTCTCGCGGGGGTCCATACGAGCAGTACTTC
TRBJ1-2 TRBD1 NA TRBV29-1 CSVARQTGGSGVGYTF TGCAGCGTTGCTCGGCAGACAGGGGGCTCGGGGGTTGGCTACACCTTC
TRBJ1-2 NA many TRBV7-9 CASSSTAGGGYTF TGTGCCAGCAGCTCAACAGCGGGGGGTGGCTACACCTTC
TRBJ1-2 TRBD1 many TRBV6-5 CASSLGTGVDGYTF TGTGCCAGCAGTCTCGGGACAGGAGTGGATGGCTACACCTTC
TRBJ1-2 TRBD1 NA TRBV28 CASSSGMGQTYGYTF TGTGCCAGCAGTTCGGGGATGGGACAGACATATGGCTACACCTTC
TRBJ2-5 TRBD1 NA TRBV9 CASSLGQVHQPQYF TGTGCCAGCAGCTTAGGACAGGTCCATCAGCCCCAGTACTTC
TRBJ2-2 TRBD1 NA TRBV9 CASSPSTGGASGGELFF TGTGCCAGCAGCCCATCGACAGGGGGCGCGTCCGGCGGGGAGCTGTTTTTT
TRBJ1-3 NA many TRBV7-2 CASSATGGNTIYF TGTGCCAGCAGCGCAACAGGGGGAAACACCATATATTTT
TRBJ1-1 NA NA TRBV10-3 CAISGAENTEAFF TGTGCCATCAGTGGTGCAGAAAACACTGAAGCTTTCTTT
TRBJ2-7 NA many TRBV7-2 CAVPTRFNEQYF TGTGCCGTACCGACTAGGTTTAACGAGCAGTACTTC
TRBJ1-2 TRBD1 NA TRBV14 CASSQYGQAGGYTF TGTGCCAGCAGCCAATACGGACAGGCAGGTGGCTACACCTTC
TRBJ1-4 NA NA TRBV6-6 CASRHIFLLRTTNEKLFF TGTGCCAGCAGACACATCTTCCTCCTGCGTACAACTAATGAAAAACTGTTTTTT
TRBJ1-6 NA NA TRBV7-2 CASSHGTGNTNSPLHF TGTGCCAGCAGCCATGGGACTGGAAACACTAATTCACCCCTCCACTTT
TRBJ1-5 NA few TRBV4-3 CASSQDGPGKRQPQHF TGCGCCAGCAGCCAAGATGGGCCAGGGAAAAGACAGCCCCAGCATTTT
TRBJ2-7 TRBD1 once TRBV27 CASMSGTGAPYEQYF TGTGCCAGCATGTCCGGGACAGGGGCCCCTTACGAGCAGTACTTC
TRBJ1-2 NA many TRBV12-3/TRBV12-4 CASSRKGFYGYTF TGTGCCAGCAGTCGTAAGGGGTTCTATGGCTACACCTTC